This paragraph covers one T cell receptor (beta chain) sequence. The entry originates in a study of blood T cell repertoires in COVID-19. Whole-study context: Spain, Italy and the United States supplied samples that represented acute and convalescent COVID-19. Sources were T cells, B-cell-depleted T cells, or PBMCs; the material itself was cDNA or gDNA.

In the source study's methods: How many nucleated cells were present was estimated from reference gene primer amplification. Data came from immunoSEQ multiplex PCR; TCRdb stores just in-frame clones and leaves some out. Clone size and the V and J calls come from that table; the DNA yielded D and trimming. The table includes about 200,000 clones, roughly nine tenths detected once. CDR3 length equals 13 residues. The V gene end was trimmed by 4 bases and the J gene end by 6 bases; junction bases not matched to a gene: 5. Per germline, CDR1 SGHKS and CDR2 YYEKEE (reference sequence). Sequences were obtained from peripheral blood. The TCR originated in a woman between 65 and 79 years old with acute or convalescent COVID-19. J is TRBJ2-7 and V is TRBV5-5, with 9 bases aligning to TRBD1. This CDR3 is CASSKGQGLEQYF. The DNA of the CDR3 is TGTGCCAGCAGCAAGGGACAGGGCCTCGAGCAGTACTTC.